What follows describes a single T cell receptor (beta chain). This clonotype came up a few times. It has no known antigen specificity. No qualities accompany the bases; no much larger clone lies one base away. V ends up 0 bases short and J 9 bases short, with an unmatched junction base count of 9. Based on the germline V gene, the CDR1 and CDR2 sequences are SQVTM and ANQGSEA. From cysteine to phenylalanine, the CDR3 is 15 amino acids long. Just the 45-base CDR3 DNA is kept, in frame starting at base 1. Graves' hyperthyroidism was defined as stable when no progression to ophthalmopathy occurred over 18 months of follow-up. Hyperthyroidism patients were aged 18 to 65 years and newly diagnosed, with disease duration of less than 2 months. The study excluded patients with uncontrolled infections, other autoimmune diseases, pregnancy or lactation. Diagnoses relied on clinical symptoms, serum thyroxine and TRAb, thyroid ultrasound and orbital computed tomography. PBMCs were separated from approximately 9.9 ml of fresh peripheral blood using Ficoll-Paque density gradient centrifugation. Total RNA was extracted with Trizol reagent, and quality was checked on an Agilent 2100 Bioanalyzer.

This sample was included in a study of T cells in Graves' hyperthyroidism and ophthalmopathy (dated by TCRdb to about 2019). With respect to the entire study: Peripheral blood was sampled at the time of initial diagnosis, prior to any treatment. A discovery cohort of 95 to 100 patients, 43 with Graves' ophthalmopathy and over 55 with stable Graves' hyperthyroidism, was used to find distinguishing TCR V-J signatures. Prospective prediction of ophthalmopathy was tested in an independent validation cohort of some 20 hyperthyroidism patients and 15 to 17 patients who later progressed to ophthalmopathy. The approximately 90 discovery patients were divided at random into training and test sets in a 7:3 ratio. The study also compared thyroid tissue and blood T-cell repertoires from a handful of Graves' hyperthyroidism patients. After blood sampling, hyperthyroidism patients were treated with methimazole at a starting dose of 30 mg daily, and ophthalmopathy patients were treated with high-dose intravenous methylprednisolone. The paper describes TCR Vbeta CDR3 sequencing of 120 to 150 peripheral blood samples, made up of fewer than 50 ophthalmopathy patients, 70 to 75 hyperthyroidism patients and roughly 17 progressor patients.

On the study overall, not on this receptor specifically: In validation, progression to ophthalmopathy was predicted by the model with nearly 71% sensitivity and 72% to 80% specificity, a median of about 6 months before onset. Most expanded thyroid clonotypes (frequency above 0.001) were also detected in blood, a finding suggesting that blood repertoires may reflect thyroid immune responses. No statistical method was used to set the sample size in advance, and investigators knew the group allocation. A 13 V-J signature model separated ophthalmopathy from stable hyperthyroidism, with 87.88% sensitivity and roughly 84% specificity in cross-validation and 80%/75% in testing.

TCR beta CDR3 regions were amplified from RNA transcripts. The first round of RT-PCR for the TCR CDR3 was performed with the HTBI primer set and the Qiagen OneStep RT-PCR kit. The libraries were constructed in a second round of multiplex PCR and then size-selected and purified. Sequencing of the libraries was done on an Illumina HiSeq2000 using paired-end 100 bp reads. The original methods were these. SOAPnuke was used to process the raw data, with reads discarded if the reads contained adapters or uncalled bases, had a mean Phred below 15, or lacked an exact constant-primer or identifier match. High-quality paired reads were merged using COPE v1.2.5, and each unique nucleotide sequence was defined as a clonotype. MiTCR v1.1 was used to align the clonotypes against IMGT TRBV, TRBD and TRBJ reference segments. Only V-J combinations with frequency above 0.0001, covering roughly 99% of repertoires, were analysed. The TCS score was defined as F50 (clonal expansion) divided by E x V (chaos), with BLOSUM62-based TCRdist calculated between CDR3 peptides within each V-J. Welch's t-statistics and random forest reduced 500 to 650 V-J features to 10 to 15, which were used in a naive Bayes classifier (R e1071). TCRdb reanalyzed the raw reads on its own, using fastp at Q25 for trimming and MiXCR for clone calling, and kept in-frame beta chains. Rows merge per CDR3 protein into single entries with the most common DNA and genes. The V and J calls follow TCRdb's processing rather than the paper's. In this sample the table shows about 700,000 distinct CDR3 sequences, less than 15% of which occur a single time. The top ten constitute approximately 10% of the sample.

The sequenced sample was blood. This TCR was sampled from a woman aged 18-35 years with Graves' hyperthyroidism. The chain couples TRBV29-1 to TRBJ2-1, with 9 bases matching TRBD1. The bases are TGCAGCGTTGAAGATTTCAACAGGGGGCAGTCTGAGCAGTTCTTC. Translation gives CSVEDFNRGQSEQFF.